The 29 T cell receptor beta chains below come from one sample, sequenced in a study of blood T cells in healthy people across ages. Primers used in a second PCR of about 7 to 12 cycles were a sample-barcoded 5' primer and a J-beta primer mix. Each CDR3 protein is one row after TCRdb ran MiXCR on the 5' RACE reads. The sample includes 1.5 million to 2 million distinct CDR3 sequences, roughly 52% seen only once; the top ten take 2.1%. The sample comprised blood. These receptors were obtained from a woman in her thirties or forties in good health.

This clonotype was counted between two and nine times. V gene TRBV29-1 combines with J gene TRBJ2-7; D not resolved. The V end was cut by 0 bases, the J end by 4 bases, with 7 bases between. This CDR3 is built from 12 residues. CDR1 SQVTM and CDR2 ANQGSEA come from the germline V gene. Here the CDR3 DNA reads TGCAGCGTTGAAGAAGGCAGGTACGAGCAGTACTTC. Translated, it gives CSVEEGRYEQYF.

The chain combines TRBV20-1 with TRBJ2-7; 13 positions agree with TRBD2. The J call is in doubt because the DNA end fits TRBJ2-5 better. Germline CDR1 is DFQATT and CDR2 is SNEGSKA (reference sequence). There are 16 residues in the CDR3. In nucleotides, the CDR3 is TGCAGTGCCCCCCGACTAGCGGGGGGTAACAAGGAGACCCAGTACTTC. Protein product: CSAPRLAGGNKETQYF.

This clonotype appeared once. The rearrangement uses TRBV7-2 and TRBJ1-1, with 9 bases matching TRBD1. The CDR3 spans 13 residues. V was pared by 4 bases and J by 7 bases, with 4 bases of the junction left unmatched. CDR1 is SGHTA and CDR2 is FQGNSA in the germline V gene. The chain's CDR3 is CASSSTGGLEAFF. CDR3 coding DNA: TGTGCCAGCAGCTCCACAGGGGGCCTTGAAGCTTTCTTT. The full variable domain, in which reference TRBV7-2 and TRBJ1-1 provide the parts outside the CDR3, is GAGVSQSPSNKVTEKGKDVELRCDPISGHTALYWYRQSLGQGLEFLIYFQGNSAPDKSGLPSDRFSAERTGGSVSTLTIQRTQQEDSAVYLCASSSTGGLEAFFGQGTRLTVV.

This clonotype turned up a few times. CDR3 DNA: TGTGCCAGCAGTTACGGCACAGGGGGCGCCTACGAGCAGTACTTC. Protein sequence: CASSYGTGGAYEQYF. The chain combines TRBV6-6 with TRBJ2-7; 9 bases map to TRBD1. The junction had 4 bases not matched to a gene; V was cut back by 2 bases and J by 2 bases. The CDR3 runs to 15 residues. CDR1 MNHNY and CDR2 SVGAGI come from the germline V gene (reference sequence).

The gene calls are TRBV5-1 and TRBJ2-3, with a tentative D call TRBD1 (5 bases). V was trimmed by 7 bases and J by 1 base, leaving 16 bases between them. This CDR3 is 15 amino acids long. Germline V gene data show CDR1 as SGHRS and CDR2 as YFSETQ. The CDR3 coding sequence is TGCGCCAGCCGACCAAGGGGTGTTGGCACAGATACGCAGTATTTT. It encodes CASRPRGVGTDTQYF. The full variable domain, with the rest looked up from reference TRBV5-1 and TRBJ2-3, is KAGVTQTPRYLIKTRGQQVTLSCSPISGHRSVSWYQQTPGQGLQFLFEYFSETQRNKGNFPGRFSGRQFSNSRSEMNVSTLELGDSALYLCASRPRGVGTDTQYFGPGTRLTVL.

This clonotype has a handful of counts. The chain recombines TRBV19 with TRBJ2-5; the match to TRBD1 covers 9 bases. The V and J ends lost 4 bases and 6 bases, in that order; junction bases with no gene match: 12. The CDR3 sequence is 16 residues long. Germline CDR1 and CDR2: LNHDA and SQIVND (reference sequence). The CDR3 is CASSTQGAPNPKTQYF. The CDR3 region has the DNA TGTGCCAGTAGTACACAGGGGGCCCCAAACCCGAAGACCCAGTACTTC.

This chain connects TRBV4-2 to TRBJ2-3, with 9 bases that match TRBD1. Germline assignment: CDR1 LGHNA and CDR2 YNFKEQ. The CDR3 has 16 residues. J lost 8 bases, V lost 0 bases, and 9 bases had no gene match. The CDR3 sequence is CASSQDGTGLEGTQYF. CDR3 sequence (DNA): TGTGCCAGCAGCCAAGATGGGACAGGGCTTGAGGGTACGCAGTATTTT.

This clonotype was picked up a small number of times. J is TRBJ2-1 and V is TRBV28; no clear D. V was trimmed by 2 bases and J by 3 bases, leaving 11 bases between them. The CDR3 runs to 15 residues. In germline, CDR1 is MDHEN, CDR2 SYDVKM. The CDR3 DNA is TGTGCCAGCAGTTTAATAGGGAAGGACTACAATGAGCAGTTCTTC. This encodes CASSLIGKDYNEQFF. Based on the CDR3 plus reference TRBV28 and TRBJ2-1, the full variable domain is DVKVTQSSRYLVKRTGEKVFLECVQDMDHENMFWYRQDPGLGLRLIYFSYDVKMKEKGDIPEGYSVSREKKERFSLILESASTNQTSMYLCASSLIGKDYNEQFFGPGTRLTVL.

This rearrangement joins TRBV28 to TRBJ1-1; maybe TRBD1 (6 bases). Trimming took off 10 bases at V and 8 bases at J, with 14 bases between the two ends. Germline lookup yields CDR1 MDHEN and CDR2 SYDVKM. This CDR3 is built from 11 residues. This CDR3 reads CATDQGREAFF. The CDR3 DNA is TGTGCCACGGACCAGGGGCGAGAAGCTTTCTTT.

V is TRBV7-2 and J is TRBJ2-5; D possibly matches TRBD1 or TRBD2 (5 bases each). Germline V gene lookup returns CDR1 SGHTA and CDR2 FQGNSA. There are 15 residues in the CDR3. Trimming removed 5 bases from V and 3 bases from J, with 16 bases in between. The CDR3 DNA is TGTGCCAGCAGCCCAGACCGGGACCGTAAAGAGACCCAGTACTTC. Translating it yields CASSPDRDRKETQYF.

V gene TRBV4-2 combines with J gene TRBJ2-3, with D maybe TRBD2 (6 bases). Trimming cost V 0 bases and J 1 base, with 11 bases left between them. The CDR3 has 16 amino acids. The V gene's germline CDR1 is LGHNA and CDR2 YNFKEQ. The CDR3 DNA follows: TGTGCCAGCAGCCAAGAGGGGGGTCGCGGCACAGATACGCAGTATTTT. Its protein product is CASSQEGGRGTDTQYF.

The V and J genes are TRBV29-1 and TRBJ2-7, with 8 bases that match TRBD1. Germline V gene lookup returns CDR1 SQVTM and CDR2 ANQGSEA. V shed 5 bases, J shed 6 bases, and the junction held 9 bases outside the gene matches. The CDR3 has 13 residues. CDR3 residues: CSVSQGAGGEQYF. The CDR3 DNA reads TGCAGCGTTTCTCAGGGGGCCGGGGGCGAGCAGTACTTC.

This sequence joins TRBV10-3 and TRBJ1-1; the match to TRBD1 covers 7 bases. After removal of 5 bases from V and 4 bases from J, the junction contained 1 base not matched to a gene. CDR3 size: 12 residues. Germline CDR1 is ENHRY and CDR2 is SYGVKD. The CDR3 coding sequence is TGTGCCATCAGTCAGGGGGGCACTGAAGCTTTCTTT. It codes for CAISQGGTEAFF.

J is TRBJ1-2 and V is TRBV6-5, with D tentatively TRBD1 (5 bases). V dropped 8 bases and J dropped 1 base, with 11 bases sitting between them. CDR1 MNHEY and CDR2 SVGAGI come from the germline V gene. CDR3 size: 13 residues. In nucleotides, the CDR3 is TGTGCCAGCCATGTGGGGGGTAACTATGGCTACACCTTC. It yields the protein CASHVGGNYGYTF.

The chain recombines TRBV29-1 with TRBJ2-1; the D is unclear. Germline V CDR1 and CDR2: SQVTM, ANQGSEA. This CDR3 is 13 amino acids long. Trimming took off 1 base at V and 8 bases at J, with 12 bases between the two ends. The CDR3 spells CSVEGPFSDEQFF. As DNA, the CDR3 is TGCAGCGTTGAAGGGCCCTTTTCCGATGAGCAGTTCTTC.

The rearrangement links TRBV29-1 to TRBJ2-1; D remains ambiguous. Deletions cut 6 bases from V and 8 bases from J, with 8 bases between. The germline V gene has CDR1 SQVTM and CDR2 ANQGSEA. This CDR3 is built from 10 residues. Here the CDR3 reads CSVVRDEQFF. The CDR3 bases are TGCAGCGTAGTCAGAGATGAGCAGTTCTTC.

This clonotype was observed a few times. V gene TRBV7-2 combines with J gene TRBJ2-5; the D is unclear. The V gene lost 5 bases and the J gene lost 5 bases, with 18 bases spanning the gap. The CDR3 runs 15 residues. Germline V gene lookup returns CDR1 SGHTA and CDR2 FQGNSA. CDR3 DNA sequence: TGTGCCAGCAGCCCCCGACATTCCGTTCGGGAGACCCAGTACTTC. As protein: CASSPRHSVRETQYF.

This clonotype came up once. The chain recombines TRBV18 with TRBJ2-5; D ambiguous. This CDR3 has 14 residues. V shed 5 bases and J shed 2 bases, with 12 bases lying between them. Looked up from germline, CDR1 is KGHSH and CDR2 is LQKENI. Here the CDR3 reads CASSFSDIQETQYF. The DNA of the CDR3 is TGTGCCAGCTCATTCTCAGACATACAAGAGACCCAGTACTTC.

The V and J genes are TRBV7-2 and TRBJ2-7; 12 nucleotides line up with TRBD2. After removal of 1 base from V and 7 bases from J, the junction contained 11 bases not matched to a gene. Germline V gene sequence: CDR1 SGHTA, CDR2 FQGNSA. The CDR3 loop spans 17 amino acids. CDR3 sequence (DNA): TGTGCCAGCAGCTTAGTCTCTAGCGGGGGGGTCTACAATGAGCAGTACTTC. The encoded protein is CASSLVSSGGVYNEQYF. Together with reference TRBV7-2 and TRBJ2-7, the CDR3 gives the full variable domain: GAGVSQSPSNKVTEKGKDVELRCDPISGHTALYWYRQSLGQGLEFLIYFQGNSAPDKSGLPSDRFSAERTGGSVSTLTIQRTQQEDSAVYLCASSLVSSGGVYNEQYFGPGTRLTVT.

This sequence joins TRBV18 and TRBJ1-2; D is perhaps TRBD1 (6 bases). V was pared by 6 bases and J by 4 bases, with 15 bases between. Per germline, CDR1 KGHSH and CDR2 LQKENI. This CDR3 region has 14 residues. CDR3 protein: CASSLKQTGYGYTF. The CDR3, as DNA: TGTGCCAGCTCTCTTAAGCAGACAGGCTATGGCTACACCTTC.

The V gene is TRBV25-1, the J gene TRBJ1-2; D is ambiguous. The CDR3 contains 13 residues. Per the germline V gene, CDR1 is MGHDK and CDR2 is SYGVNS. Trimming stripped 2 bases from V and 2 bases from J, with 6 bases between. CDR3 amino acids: CASSEHTNYGYTF. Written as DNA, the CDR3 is TGTGCCAGCAGTGAACACACCAACTATGGCTACACCTTC.

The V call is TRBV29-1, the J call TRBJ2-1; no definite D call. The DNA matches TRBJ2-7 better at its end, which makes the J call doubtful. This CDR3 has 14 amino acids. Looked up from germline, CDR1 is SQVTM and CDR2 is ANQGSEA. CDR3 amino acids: CSLQPVSSYNEQYF. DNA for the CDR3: TGCAGCCTTCAGCCAGTCAGCTCCTACAATGAGCAGTACTTC.

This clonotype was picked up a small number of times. The CDR3 sequence: CASTADSSTDTQYF. The CDR3 bases are TGTGCCAGCACTGCGGACAGCAGCACAGATACGCAGTATTTT. The chain couples TRBV12-3 or TRBV12-4 to TRBJ2-3, with D possibly matching TRBD1 (6 bases). This CDR3 comprises 14 residues. The V gene lost 7 bases and the J gene lost 0 bases, with 11 bases spanning the gap.

The CDR3 protein is CSASWGLGEKLFF. DNA of the CDR3: TGCAGTGCTAGCTGGGGGCTAGGAGAAAAACTGTTTTTT. This chain links TRBV20-1 with TRBJ1-4, with D tentatively TRBD1 (6 bases). Germline V CDR1 and CDR2: DFQATT, SNEGSKA (reference sequence). The CDR3 is 13 amino acids. V lost 3 bases and J 8 bases, leaving 13 bases between the germline ends.

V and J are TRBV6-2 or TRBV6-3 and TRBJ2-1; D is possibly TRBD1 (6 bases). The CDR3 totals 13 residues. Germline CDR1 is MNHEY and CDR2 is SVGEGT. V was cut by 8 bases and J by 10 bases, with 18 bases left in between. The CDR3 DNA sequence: TGTGCCAGCCTAACTCGGGACAACTACGAGCAGTTCTTC. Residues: CASLTRDNYEQFF.

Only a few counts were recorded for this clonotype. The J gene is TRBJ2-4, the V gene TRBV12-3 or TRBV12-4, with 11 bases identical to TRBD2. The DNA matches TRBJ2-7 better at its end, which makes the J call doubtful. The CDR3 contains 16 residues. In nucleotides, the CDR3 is TGTGCCAGCACCATGACTCTTAGCGGGGGGGCCCACGAGCAGTACTTC. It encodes CASTMTLSGGAHEQYF.

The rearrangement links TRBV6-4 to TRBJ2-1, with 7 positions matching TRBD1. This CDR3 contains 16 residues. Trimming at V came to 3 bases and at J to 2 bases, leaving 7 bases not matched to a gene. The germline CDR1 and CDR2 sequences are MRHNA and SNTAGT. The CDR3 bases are TGTGCCAGCAGTGAAGGGAAGGGGGCGCCCTACAATGAGCAGTTCTTC. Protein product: CASSEGKGAPYNEQFF.

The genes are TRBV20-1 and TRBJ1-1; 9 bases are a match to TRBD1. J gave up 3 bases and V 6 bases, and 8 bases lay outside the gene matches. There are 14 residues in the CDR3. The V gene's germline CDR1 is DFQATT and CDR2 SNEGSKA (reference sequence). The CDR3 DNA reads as TGCAGTGCGCCGACAGGGGGACGGGACACTGAAGCTTTCTTT. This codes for CSAPTGGRDTEAFF.

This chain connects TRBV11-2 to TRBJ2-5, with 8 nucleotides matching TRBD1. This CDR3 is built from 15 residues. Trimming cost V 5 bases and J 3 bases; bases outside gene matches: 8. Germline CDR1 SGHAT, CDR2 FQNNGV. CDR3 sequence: CASSRQGTGEETQYF. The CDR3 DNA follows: TGTGCCAGCAGCCGACAAGGGACAGGCGAAGAGACCCAGTACTTC.